What follows are 18 T cell receptor beta chains derived from one specimen sequenced in a study of T cells in Graves' hyperthyroidism and ophthalmopathy (dated by TCRdb to the late 2010s). Libraries were built with multiplex PCR. This sample was sequenced with an Illumina HiSeq 2000. Amplification of TCR beta CDR3 regions was carried out from RNA transcripts. A first-round RT-PCR of the TCR CDR3 used the HTBI primer set with the Qiagen OneStep RT-PCR kit. TCRdb handled the public reads itself, with Q25 trimming in fastp and clone calling in MiXCR, and kept productive beta chains. Duplicate CDR3 protein sequences are folded into a single record with the most common DNA and genes. For this sample the table gives roughly 49,000 distinct CDR3 sequences, of which about 53% were detected only once. Together, the top ten hold 34% of the sample. The sample was peripheral blood or thyroid tissue (not recorded which). The receptor source for this set is a man younger than 35 with Graves' hyperthyroidism.

This clonotype was counted at least ten times. The chain couples TRBV24-1 to TRBJ2-3, with 7 positions matching TRBD1. The V and J ends lost 4 bases and 3 bases, in that order; junction bases with no gene match: 9. This CDR3 comprises 16 residues. CDR1 and CDR2 (germline): KGHDR, SFDVKD. CDR3 DNA: TGTGCCACCAGTGACCCCCGACAGGGTCGGACAGATACGCAGTATTTT. This gives the protein CATSDPRQGRTDTQYF.

On this clonotype itself: A much bigger clone sits one base away, suggesting this may be a read error. The J gene is TRBJ2-5, the V gene TRBV7-7, with 11 bases fitting TRBD2. V shed 5 bases, J shed 5 bases, and the junction held 4 bases outside the gene matches. Germline loops: CDR1 SSHAT, CDR2 FNYEAQ (reference sequence). CDR3 size: 14 residues. The CDR3 protein is CASSATSGAETQYF. CDR3 nucleotides: TGTGCCAGCAGCGCGACTAGCGGGGCGGAGACCCAGTACTTC.

CDR3 amino acids: CSVGTGNTEAFF. In DNA, the CDR3 is TGCAGCGTTGGAACAGGTAACACTGAAGCTTTCTTT. The V call is TRBV29-1, the J call TRBJ1-1; tentatively, D is TRBD1 (5 bases). Germline CDR1 SQVTM, CDR2 ANQGSEA. The CDR3 runs to 12 residues. Trimming stripped 4 bases from V and 2 bases from J, with 8 bases between.

This rearrangement joins TRBV28 to TRBJ1-6; D may be TRBD1 (6 bases). The V and J ends lost 8 bases and 0 bases respectively, with 20 bases between them. There are 18 residues in the CDR3. CDR1 and CDR2 from the germline V gene are MDHEN and SYDVKM. In DNA form, the CDR3 reads TGTGCCAGCCTAACGGTCCAGGGGATATCCTCCTATAATTCACCCCTCCACTTT. The encoded protein is CASLTVQGISSYNSPLHF.

The chain couples TRBV2 to TRBJ2-5, with D maybe TRBD1 (7 bases). The CDR3 covers 15 residues. V lost 4 bases to trimming and J lost 3 bases, with 15 bases between them. CDR1 is SNHLY, CDR2 FYNNEI, per germline. The CDR3 loop is CASSADREEEETQYF. The CDR3 coding sequence is TGTGCCAGCAGTGCAGACAGGGAGGAAGAAGAGACCCAGTACTTC.

This clonotype was picked up many times. The genes are TRBV5-1 and TRBJ2-7; D gene ambiguous. The CDR3 runs 14 residues. Trimming stripped 0 bases from V and 4 bases from J, with 11 bases between. Germline values: CDR1 SGHRS, CDR2 YFSETQ. The CDR3 loop is CASSLVPGPYEQYF. DNA for the CDR3: TGCGCCAGCAGCTTGGTTCCAGGACCATACGAGCAGTACTTC.

This clonotype showed up many times. The CDR3 region has the DNA TGCAGTGCTAGCCGGGGCCGGGTTAACACTGAAGCTTTCTTT. Amino acid sequence: CSASRGRVNTEAFF. This chain links TRBV20-1 with TRBJ1-1; D possibly corresponds to TRBD1 (5 bases). V dropped 3 bases and J dropped 2 bases, with 13 bases sitting between them. Germline V gives CDR1 DFQATT, CDR2 SNEGSKA (reference sequence). CDR3 size: 14 residues.

In its sample, this clonotype was seen many times. V gene TRBV4-1 combines with J gene TRBJ2-5; no clear D. Trimming cost V 1 base and J 4 bases, with 13 bases left between them. The CDR3 spans 15 residues. CDR1 MGHRA and CDR2 YSYEKL come from the germline V gene. The CDR3, as DNA: TGCGCCAGCAGCCAAGGTCCCAGTGGCACAGAGACCCAGTACTTC. It translates to CASSQGPSGTETQYF.

This clonotype appeared a few times. V and J are TRBV6-1 and TRBJ2-2; the D call may be TRBD1 or TRBD2 (5 bases each). Germline CDR1 and CDR2: MNHNS and SASEGT. The CDR3 is 15 amino acids. Deletions cut 7 bases from V and 4 bases from J, with 16 bases between. The CDR3 spells CASKSGGIFTGELFF. DNA for the CDR3: TGTGCCAGCAAAAGTGGGGGAATCTTCACCGGGGAGCTGTTTTTT.

V is TRBV10-3 and J is TRBJ2-7; a possible D gene is TRBD2 (5 bases). The germline V gene has CDR1 ENHRY and CDR2 SYGVKD. The CDR3 loop spans 13 amino acids. Trimming shortened V by 4 bases and J by 7 bases, and 14 bases separated the two germline ends. CDR3: CAISGSTSVEQYF. DNA of the CDR3: TGTGCCATCAGTGGGAGCACTAGTGTTGAGCAGTACTTC.

At least ten counts were recorded for this clonotype. The chain links TRBV14 to TRBJ1-1; D gene uncertain. V was pared by 0 bases and J by 4 bases, with 9 bases between. This CDR3 region has 14 residues. The germline gives CDR1 SGHDN, CDR2 FVKESK. CDR3 in DNA: TGTGCCAGCAGCCAAGAAATTAGCGTCACTGAAGCTTTCTTT. Amino acids: CASSQEISVTEAFF.

The rearrangement uses TRBV10-3 and TRBJ1-1; possibly TRBD1 for D (5 bases). The CDR3 spans 18 residues. Trimming cost V 0 bases and J 4 bases, with 21 bases left between them. Germline values: CDR1 ENHRY, CDR2 SYGVKD. The CDR3 protein is CAISESTTSPGSGTEAFF. The CDR3 DNA reads TGTGCCATCAGTGAGTCGACTACGAGCCCAGGGTCCGGCACTGAAGCTTTCTTT.

This clonotype came up a few times. The V and J genes are TRBV4-2 and TRBJ2-5; D ambiguous. The CDR3 is made up of 14 amino acids. From germline, CDR1 is LGHNA and CDR2 YNFKEQ. The V gene lost 0 bases and the J gene lost 5 bases, with 10 bases spanning the gap. This CDR3 reads CASSQDRRSETQYF. Here the CDR3 DNA reads TGTGCCAGCAGCCAAGACCGGCGTTCGGAGACCCAGTACTTC.

V is TRBV7-9 and J is TRBJ2-7, with 8 nucleotides matching TRBD2. This CDR3 is built from 13 residues. Germline lookup yields CDR1 SEHNR and CDR2 FQNEAQ (reference sequence). V was pared by 8 bases and J by 3 bases, with 6 bases of the junction left unmatched. The CDR3 sequence: CASSRGGNYEQYF. CDR3 DNA: TGTGCCAGCTCCCGCGGGGGGAACTACGAGCAGTACTTC.

In the case of this clonotype: One junction end disagrees with the germline gene, perhaps due to a read error. The chain has TRBV7-2 and TRBJ2-5, with D tentatively TRBD2 (6 bases). CDR3 size: 14 residues. Looked up from germline, CDR1 is SGHTA and CDR2 is FQGNSA. Here the CDR3 DNA reads TGTGTCAGCAGCTTCTTAACTGGGTGGGAGGCCCAGTACTTC. Translating it yields CVSSFLTGWEAQYF. Variable domain in full (rest from reference TRBV7-2 and TRBJ2-5): GAGVSQSPSNKVTEKGKDVELRCDPISGHTALYWYRQSLGQGLEFLIYFQGNSAPDKSGLPSDRFSAERTGGSVSTLTIQRTQQEDSAVYLCVSSFLTGWEAQYFGPGTRLLVL.

In its sample, this clonotype was seen many times. The chain recombines TRBV11-2 with TRBJ1-1; D ambiguous. This CDR3 contains 16 residues. The V and J ends lost 0 bases and 6 bases respectively, with 17 bases between them. The V gene's germline CDR1 is SGHAT and CDR2 FQNNGV. The CDR3 region has the DNA TGTGCCAGCAGCTTAGATCTGGGAGGCGCTGGGGCTGAAGCTTTCTTT. Amino acids: CASSLDLGGAGAEAFF.

This chain connects TRBV20-1 to TRBJ2-5; 11 bases are a match to TRBD2. V gave up 6 bases and J gave up 5 bases; unmatched junction bases: 8. CDR3 size: 14 residues. The germline V gene has CDR1 DFQATT and CDR2 SNEGSKA (reference sequence). The CDR3 sequence: CSATSGSRRETQYF. The DNA of the CDR3 is TGCAGTGCCACTAGCGGGAGCCGACGGGAGACCCAGTACTTC.

This clonotype was observed at least ten times. The chain joins TRBV12-3 or TRBV12-4 to TRBJ2-5, with 8 nucleotides matching TRBD1. Unmatched junction bases numbered 8, after V lost 6 bases and J lost 2 bases. This CDR3 has 15 residues. CDR3 protein: CASSPVRGQQETQYF. DNA for the CDR3: TGTGCCAGCAGCCCCGTCAGGGGGCAACAAGAGACCCAGTACTTC.